This T cell receptor (beta chain) emerged from a study of blood T cell repertoires in COVID-19. Turning to the study itself: Whether acute or convalescent, the COVID-19 samples came from the United States, Italy and Spain. T cells, B-cell-depleted T cells, or PBMCs supplied cDNA or gDNA.

Original processing notes: Using reference gene primer amplification, nucleated cell counts were estimated. Sequencing was performed with immunoSEQ multiplex PCR; in TCRdb, only in-frame clones are kept and a portion is missing. The DNA was the basis for D and trimming; V, J and clone size are from that table. Found here are some 210,000 clones, about nine tenths of them singletons; the top ten hold under 7.5%. Germline CDR1 reads LNHDA; CDR2 reads SQIVND (reference sequence). CDR3 length equals 18 residues. J gave up 0 bases and V 3 bases, and 8 bases lay outside the gene matches. The clonotype originates from a man aged 55 to 70 who had recovered from COVID-19. The material sequenced was peripheral blood. This sequence joins TRBV19 and TRBJ1-6; the match to TRBD1 covers 7 bases. CDR3 residues: CASSMTRDSRSYNSPLHF. DNA for the CDR3: TGTGCCAGTAGTATGACACGGGACAGCCGCTCCTATAATTCACCCCTCCACTTT.